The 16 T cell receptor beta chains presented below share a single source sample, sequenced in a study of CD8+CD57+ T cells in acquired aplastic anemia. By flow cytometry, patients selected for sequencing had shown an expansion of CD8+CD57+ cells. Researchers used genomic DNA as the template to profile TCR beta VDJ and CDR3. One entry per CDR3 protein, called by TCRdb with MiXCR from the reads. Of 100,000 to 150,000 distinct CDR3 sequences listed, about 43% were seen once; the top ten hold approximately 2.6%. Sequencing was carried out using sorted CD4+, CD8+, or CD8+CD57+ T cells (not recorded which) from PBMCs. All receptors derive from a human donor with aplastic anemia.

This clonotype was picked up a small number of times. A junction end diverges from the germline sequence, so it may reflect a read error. Written as DNA, the CDR3 is TGTCCCAGCAGTTTGGGTCAGGGGATGTCTTTGGGCTTC. Translating it yields CPSSLGQGMSLGF. The chain uses TRBV12-3 or TRBV12-4 and TRBJ2-4, with a possible D match to TRBD1 (6 bases). The CDR3 covers 13 residues.

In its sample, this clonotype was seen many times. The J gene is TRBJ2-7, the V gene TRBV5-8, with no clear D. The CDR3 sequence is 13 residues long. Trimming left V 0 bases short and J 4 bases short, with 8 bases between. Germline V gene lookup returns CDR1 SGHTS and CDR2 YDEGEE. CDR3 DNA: TGTGCCAGCAGCTTGGCCGGCGTTTACGAGCAGTACGTC. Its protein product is CASSLAGVYEQYV.

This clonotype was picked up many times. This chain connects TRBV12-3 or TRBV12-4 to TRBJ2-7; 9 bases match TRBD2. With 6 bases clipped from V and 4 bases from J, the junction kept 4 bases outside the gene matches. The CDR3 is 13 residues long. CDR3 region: CASRPTSGYEQYF. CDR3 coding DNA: TGTGCCAGCAGGCCGACTAGCGGATACGAGCAGTACTTC.

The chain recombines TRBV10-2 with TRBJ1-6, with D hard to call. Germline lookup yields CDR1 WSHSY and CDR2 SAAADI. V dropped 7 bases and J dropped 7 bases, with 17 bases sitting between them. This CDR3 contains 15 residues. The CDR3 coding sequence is TGCGCCAGCACAACCCCAACAGAGTCCAATTCACCCCTCCACTTT. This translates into CASTTPTESNSPLHF.

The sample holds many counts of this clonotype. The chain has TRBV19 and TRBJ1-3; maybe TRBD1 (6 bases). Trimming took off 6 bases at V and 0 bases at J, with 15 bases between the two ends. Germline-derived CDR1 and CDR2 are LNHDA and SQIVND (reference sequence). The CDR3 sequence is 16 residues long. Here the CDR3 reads CASSRSQGYSGNTIYF. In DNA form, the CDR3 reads TGTGCCAGTAGCCGCTCACAGGGATACTCTGGAAACACCATATATTTT.

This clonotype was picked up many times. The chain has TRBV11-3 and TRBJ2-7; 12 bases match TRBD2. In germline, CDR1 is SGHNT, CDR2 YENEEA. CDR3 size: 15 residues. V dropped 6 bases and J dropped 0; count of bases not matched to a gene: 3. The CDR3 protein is CASSPTSGGSYEQYF. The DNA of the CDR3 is TGTGCCAGCAGTCCGACTAGCGGGGGCTCCTACGAGCAGTACTTC.

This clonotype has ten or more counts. The CDR3 spells CASSIVPGGVGYNEQFF. The CDR3 bases are TGTGCCAGTAGTATAGTACCCGGGGGGGTTGGCTACAATGAGCAGTTCTTC. The rearrangement joins TRBV19 to TRBJ2-1; 8 positions match TRBD2. This CDR3 has 17 residues. Germline values: CDR1 LNHDA, CDR2 SQIVND (reference sequence). Trimming at V came to 1 base and at J to 3 bases, leaving 8 bases not matched to a gene.

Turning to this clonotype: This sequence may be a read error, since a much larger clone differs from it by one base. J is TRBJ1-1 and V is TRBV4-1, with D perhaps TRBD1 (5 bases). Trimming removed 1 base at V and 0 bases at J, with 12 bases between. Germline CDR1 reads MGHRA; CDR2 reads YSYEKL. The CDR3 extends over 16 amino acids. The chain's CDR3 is CASSQGPRAMNTEAFF. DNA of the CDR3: TGCGCCAGCAGCCAAGGTCCCAGGGCTATGAACACTGAAGCTTTCTTT.

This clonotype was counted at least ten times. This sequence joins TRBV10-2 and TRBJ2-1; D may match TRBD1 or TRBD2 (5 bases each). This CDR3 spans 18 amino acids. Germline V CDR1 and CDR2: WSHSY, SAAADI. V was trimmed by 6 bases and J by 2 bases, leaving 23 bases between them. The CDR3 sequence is CASSAQGLKRITYNEQFF. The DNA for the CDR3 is TGCGCCAGCAGCGCCCAGGGTTTAAAGCGGATTACCTACAATGAGCAGTTCTTC.

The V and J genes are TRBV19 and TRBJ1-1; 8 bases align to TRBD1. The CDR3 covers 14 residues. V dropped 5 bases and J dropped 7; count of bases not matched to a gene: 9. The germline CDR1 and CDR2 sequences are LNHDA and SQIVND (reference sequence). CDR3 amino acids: CASSPPPGQVEAFF. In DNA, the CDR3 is TGTGCCAGTAGTCCTCCTCCGGGACAGGTTGAAGCTTTCTTT.

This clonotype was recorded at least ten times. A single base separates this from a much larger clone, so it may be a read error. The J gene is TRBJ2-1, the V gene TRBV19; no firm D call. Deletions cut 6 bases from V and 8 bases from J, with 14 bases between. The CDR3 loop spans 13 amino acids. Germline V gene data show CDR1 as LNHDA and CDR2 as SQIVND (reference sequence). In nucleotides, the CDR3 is TGTGCCAGTAGCCACGGGCCAAACGATGAGCAGTTCTTC. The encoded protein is CASSHGPNDEQFF.

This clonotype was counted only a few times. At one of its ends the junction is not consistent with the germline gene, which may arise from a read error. In DNA form, the CDR3 reads TGTGCCAACAGCTTACTTACGGGGGAGGACACTGAAGCTTTCTTT. This encodes CANSLLTGEDTEAFF. This chain links TRBV13 with TRBJ1-1, with a weak D call TRBD1 (5 bases). CDR3 length equals 15 residues. Germline V gives CDR1 PRHDT, CDR2 FYEKMQ (reference sequence).

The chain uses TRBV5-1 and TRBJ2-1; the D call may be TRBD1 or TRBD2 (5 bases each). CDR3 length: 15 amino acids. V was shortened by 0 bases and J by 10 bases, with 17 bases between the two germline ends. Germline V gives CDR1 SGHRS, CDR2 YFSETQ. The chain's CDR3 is CASSLVWDGTLEQFF. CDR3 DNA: TGCGCCAGCAGCTTGGTGTGGGACGGTACTTTGGAGCAGTTCTTC.

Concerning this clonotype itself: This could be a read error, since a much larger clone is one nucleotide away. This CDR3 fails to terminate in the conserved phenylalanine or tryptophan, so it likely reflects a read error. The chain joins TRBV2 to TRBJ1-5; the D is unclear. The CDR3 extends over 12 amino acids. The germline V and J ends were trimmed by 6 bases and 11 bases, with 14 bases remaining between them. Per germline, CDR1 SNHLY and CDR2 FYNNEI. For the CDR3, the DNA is TGTGCCAGCAGGGGCCCGAGTGGGGCCCAGCATCTT. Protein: CASRGPSGAQHL.

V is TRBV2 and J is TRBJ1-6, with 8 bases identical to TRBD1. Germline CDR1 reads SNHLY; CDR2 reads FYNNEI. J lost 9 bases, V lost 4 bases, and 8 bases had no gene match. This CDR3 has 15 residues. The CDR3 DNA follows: TGTGCCAGCAGTGTCCGGGGACAGGATAGTTCACCCCTCCACTTT. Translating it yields CASSVRGQDSSPLHF.

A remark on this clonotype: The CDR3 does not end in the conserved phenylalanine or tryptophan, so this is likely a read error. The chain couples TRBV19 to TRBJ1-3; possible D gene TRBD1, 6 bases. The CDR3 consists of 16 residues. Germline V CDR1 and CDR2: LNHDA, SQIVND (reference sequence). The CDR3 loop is CPSSIRGGGSGNTIYS. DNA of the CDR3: TGTCCCAGTAGTATCAGGGGAGGAGGCTCTGGAAACACCATATATTCT.